The clone carrying this T cell receptor (beta chain) has just a few counts. Its cognate antigen is unknown. This sample was taken from a study of T-cell memory formation after mild COVID-19. Findings and caveats of the study: Confirmation of SARS-CoV-2 specificity was lacking for second-wave clones peaking day 37. Cross-reactive memory seemingly joined, as some responding clones were found in pre-infection memory.

V lost 1 base and J 3 bases, leaving 12 bases between the germline ends. There are 14 residues in the CDR3. Germline loops: CDR1 GTSNPN, CDR2 SVGIG (reference sequence). Using its own MiXCR run on the 5' RACE reads, TCRdb lists one record per CDR3 protein. The table has some 70,000 distinct CDR3 sequences, about a sixth seen once; the top ten hold 30% to 35%. This TCR derives from an adult woman who had mild COVID-19 (a few samples of this study predate the infection). Cell type and time point are not known. The chain carries TRBV30 and TRBJ2-5, with a possible D match to TRBD2 (6 bases). Specimen: PBMCs or a T cell subset sorted from them (not recorded which). CDR3 DNA: TGTGCCTGGAGTGGAGTACTAGCTGAAGAGACCCAGTACTTC. Its protein is CAWSGVLAEETQYF. Supplemented by reference TRBV30 and TRBJ2-5, the full variable domain reads SQTIHQWPATLVQPVGSPLSLECTVEGTSNPNLYWYRQAAGRGLQLLFYSVGIGQISSEVPQNLSASRPQDRQFILSSKKLLLSDSGFYLCAWSGVLAEETQYFGPGTRLLVL.